This T cell receptor (beta chain) derives from a study of glioma-infiltrating T cells. Study-wide results and caveats: Tissue and blood shared very few CDR3 sequences.

Trimming took off 10 bases at V and 10 bases at J, with 16 bases between the two ends. The CDR3 runs 11 residues. Germline CDR1 and CDR2: MDHEN and SYDVKM. The sample holds many counts of this clonotype. Antigen unknown. Using RNA template, CDR3s of TCR alpha and beta were amplified with iRepertoire arm-PCR. Tissue mRNA or PBMC total RNA, roughly 85-450 ng, went into one-step reverse transcription and amplification. TCRdb reprocessed the multiplex PCR reads with MiXCR, giving one entry per CDR3 protein. The sample lists roughly 120,000 distinct CDR3 sequences, around 23% occurring once. The chain carries TRBV28 and TRBJ1-1; D may be TRBD1 (6 bases). The receptor comes from a human donor with low-grade glioma or glioblastoma, undergoing nonglioma brain surgery, or in good health (not recorded which). Material for sequencing was glioma tissue, nonneoplastic brain tissue, or PBMCs (not recorded which). The CDR3 here is CATTTGVGAFF. The CDR3 nucleotides read TGTGCCACTACGACAGGAGTCGGAGCTTTCTTT.